This record covers a single T cell receptor (beta chain). At one end, the junction sequence differs from germline, possibly due to a read error. These data originate in a study of blood T cell repertoires in COVID-19. Across the study: Sources were T cells, B-cell-depleted T cells, or PBMCs; the material itself was cDNA or gDNA.

Germline loops: CDR1 MNHEY, CDR2 SVGEGT. The CDR3 is made up of 14 amino acids. The repertoire was sequenced with immunoSEQ multiplex PCR; TCRdb's copy has only in-frame clones and lacks some. The table has approximately 46,000 clones, nearly 90% seen once. Sequenced sample: peripheral blood. The V and J genes are TRBV6-2 or TRBV6-3 and TRBJ1-5; tentatively, D is TRBD1 (6 bases). The clonotype originates from a man aged 50 to 60 with active COVID-19. The CDR3 DNA reads as TGTGCCAGCAGTTTACAGGGTAGCCATCAGCCCCAGCATTTT. It translates to CASSLQGSHQPQHF.